Following are 13 T cell receptor beta chains from one sample sequenced in a study of T cell clones after liver transplantation. Sequencing was performed with immunoSEQ multiplex PCR; in TCRdb, only in-frame clones are kept and a portion is missing. This repertoire shows roughly 20,000 clones, 75% to 90% found once; its top ten account for 10% to 15%. Source: CD8+ T cells from blood, taken before liver transplant. The receptors derive from a human donor who received a liver transplant.

The chain joins TRBV27 to TRBJ2-7; 9 nucleotides match TRBD2. The CDR3 is 16 residues long. Trimming cost V 4 bases and J 7 bases; bases outside gene matches: 14. CDR1 is MNHEY and CDR2 is SMNVEV in the germline V gene (reference sequence). CDR3 amino acids: CASSSTPSGVVLEQYF. For the CDR3, the DNA is TGTGCCAGCAGTTCCACCCCTAGCGGGGTCGTCTTAGAGCAGTACTTC.

V usage is TRBV6-5 and J usage is TRBJ1-1, with D possibly being TRBD1 (5 bases). The CDR3 loop spans 11 amino acids. Germline loops: CDR1 MNHEY, CDR2 SVGAGI. The ends were cut back, 2 bases at V and 8 bases at J, with 6 bases in the middle. The CDR3: CASSYGTEAFF. CDR3 bases: TGTGCCAGCAGTTACGGGACGGAAGCTTTCTTT.

The chain uses TRBV5-1 and TRBJ2-7, with 7 positions matching TRBD2. This CDR3 region has 15 residues. Trimming took 4 bases from V and 5 from J; bases not matched to a gene: 12. CDR1 SGHRS and CDR2 YFSETQ come from the germline V gene. CDR3 in DNA: TGCGCCAGCAGCCCCCTAGCGGTTTTGGACAACGAGCAGTACTTC. Protein: CASSPLAVLDNEQYF.

The chain carries TRBV30 and TRBJ1-1; D is uncertain. V shed 0 bases and J shed 6 bases, with 5 bases lying between them. The CDR3 covers 11 residues. Looked up from germline, CDR1 is GTSNPN and CDR2 is SVGIG (reference sequence). The CDR3 DNA reads as TGTGCCTGGAGTGTCCTATCTGAAGCTTTCTTT. It translates to CAWSVLSEAFF.

CDR3 residues: CASSGPGYTF. In DNA form, the CDR3 reads TGTGCCAGCTCGGGGCCCGGCTACACCTTC. The gene calls are TRBV19 and TRBJ1-2, with D maybe TRBD1 (5 bases). The V gene's germline CDR1 is LNHDA and CDR2 SQIVND (reference sequence). Trimming took off 9 bases at V and 8 bases at J, with 10 bases between the two ends. The CDR3 loop spans 10 amino acids.

The V and J genes are TRBV19 and TRBJ2-7; TRBD1 matches at 8 bases. Trimming cost V 5 bases and J 3 bases; bases outside gene matches: 9. Germline lookup yields CDR1 LNHDA and CDR2 SQIVND (reference sequence). CDR3 length equals 15 residues. In DNA, the CDR3 is TGTGCCAGTAGTCCCGGACAGGGTGGGGTCTACGAGCAGTACTTC. Translation gives CASSPGQGGVYEQYF.

In DNA form, the CDR3 reads TGTGCCATCAGTTGGGACAGGGGCGATACTGAAGCTTTCTTT. Translation gives CAISWDRGDTEAFF. V is TRBV10-3 and J is TRBJ1-1, with 10 bases lining up with TRBD1. V trimming: 5 bases; J trimming: 5 bases; junction bases outside the gene matches: 5. The CDR3 has 14 amino acids. Germline values: CDR1 ENHRY, CDR2 SYGVKD.

The J gene is TRBJ1-3, the V gene TRBV7-8; D gene ambiguous. Deletions cut 0 bases from V and 4 bases from J, with 22 bases between. Germline CDR1 reads SGHVS; CDR2 reads FQNEAQ. This CDR3 has 19 amino acids. The CDR3 DNA reads as TGTGCCAGCAGCTTAGCGCTAATGTTGGACGGACCATACGGAAACACCATATATTTT. Translation: CASSLALMLDGPYGNTIYF. Together with reference TRBV7-8 and TRBJ1-3, the CDR3 gives the full variable domain: GAGVSQSPRYKVAKRGQDVALRCDPISGHVSLFWYQQALGQGPEFLTYFQNEAQLDKSGLPSDRFFAERPEGSVSTLKIQRTQQEDSAVYLCASSLALMLDGPYGNTIYFGEGSWLTVV.

V is TRBV14 and J is TRBJ2-7; 7 bases fit TRBD1. Germline V gene lookup returns CDR1 SGHDN and CDR2 FVKESK. There are 18 residues in the CDR3. The V segment lost 1 base and the J segment 4 bases; nucleotides outside the gene matches: 16. The CDR3 DNA follows: TGTGCCAGCAGCCAAGGGGTGAACAGGGACAGTTTTATTTACGAGCAGTACTTC. Translating gives CASSQGVNRDSFIYEQYF.

DNA of the CDR3: TGTGCCAGCAGTTTACACCGGGGGTCCTACAATGAGCAGTTCTTC. As protein: CASSLHRGSYNEQFF. The rearrangement joins TRBV28 to TRBJ2-1, with a tentative D call TRBD2 (6 bases). The V gene lost 2 bases and the J gene lost 1 base, with 9 bases spanning the gap. Germline lookup yields CDR1 MDHEN and CDR2 SYDVKM. This CDR3 contains 15 residues.

CDR3 sequence (DNA): TGCGCCAGCAGCCCGGCTAGCGGATACAATGAGCAGTTCTTC. Amino acid sequence: CASSPASGYNEQFF. The chain joins TRBV4-1 to TRBJ2-1; TRBD2 aligns across 7 bases. CDR3 length: 14 residues. Germline V gene data show CDR1 as MGHRA and CDR2 as YSYEKL. V dropped 4 bases and J dropped 4; count of bases not matched to a gene: 4.

The chain recombines TRBV29-1 with TRBJ2-7, with 9 bases aligning to TRBD1. Germline V CDR1 and CDR2: SQVTM, ANQGSEA. This CDR3 has 17 residues. Trimming took 4 bases from V and 3 from J; bases not matched to a gene: 16. The CDR3 region has the DNA TGCAGCGTTGTGGGACAGGGAATTGTGCCCCTCGTCTACGAGCAGTACTTC. Residues: CSVVGQGIVPLVYEQYF.

This rearrangement joins TRBV7-2 to TRBJ2-7; 7 bases agree with TRBD2. Per the germline V gene, CDR1 is SGHTA and CDR2 is FQGNSA. The CDR3 is made up of 15 amino acids. The ends lost 3 bases at V and 3 bases at J; junction bases unmatched: 8. DNA of the CDR3: TGTGCCAGCAGCTTCTTGTCGGGGGGAGGCTACGAGCAGTACTTC. Amino acid sequence: CASSFLSGGGYEQYF.